The source of this TCR beta chain is a study of graft-versus-host responses after intestinal transplantation. The protocol was immunoSEQ multiplex PCR, while the TCRdb copy is restricted to in-frame clones and leaves out a portion. The sample gives thousands of clones, 72% of which show up once; about 13% is in the top ten. Graft samples were processed, releasing intraepithelial and lamina propria lymphocytes. The CDR3 extends over 19 amino acids. V shed 1 base and J 4 bases; nucleotides not matched to a gene: 9. Germline CDR1 KGHSH, CDR2 LQKENI. This sequence was found in a human patient who received an intestinal transplant, so some T cells may come from the graft donor. The source material was ileum tissue, sampled less than 270 days after intestinal transplant. The chain carries TRBV18 and TRBJ2-1; 14 bases line up with TRBD2. Here the CDR3 reads CASSPRGTSGRRPYNEQFF. As DNA, the CDR3 is TGTGCCAGCTCACCACGTGGGACTAGCGGGAGAAGGCCGTACAATGAGCAGTTCTTC.